This is a list of T cell receptor beta chains from one sample in a study of blood T cell repertoires in COVID-19. The table came from immunoSEQ multiplex PCR; TCRdb's copy has only in-frame clones and leaves some out. The sample holds under 65,000 clones; about 90% are singletons and the top ten take roughly 5%. The sample was peripheral blood. Source of these receptors: a man older than 75 in a cohort sampled during active COVID-19. Both conserved end residues are part of each CDR3. Each record gives: J gene, CDR3 length, clone size, D gene, V gene, CDR3 DNA, CDR3 protein. D genes are given only for firm matches. Rows may omit the clone size; those that give it use once, few, many or a size class.

>TRBJ2-7|15|NA|TRBD1|TRBV18
TGTGCCAGCTCACCCCCGGGACAGGGGGCCTACGAGCAGTACTTC
CASSPPGQGAYEQYF
>TRBJ1-3|15|NA|TRBD1|TRBV7-2
TGTGCCAGCAGCTTATGGGACAGGGCTGGAAACACCATATATTTT
CASSLWDRAGNTIYF
>TRBJ2-5|16|NA|NA|TRBV15
TGTGCCACCAGCAGAGATAACGACCGGGGGGCCGAGACCCAGTACTTC
CATSRDNDRGAETQYF
>TRBJ2-1|16|NA|TRBD2|TRBV3-1/TRBV3-2
TGTGCCAGCAGCCAAGCCGCTAGCGGGCAACGGAGTGGGCAGTTCTTC
CASSQAASGQRSGQFF
>TRBJ2-3|15|NA|NA|TRBV5-1
TGCGCCAGCAGCTCGCAAAGCAGGGGTTACGATACGCAGTATTTT
CASSSQSRGYDTQYF
>TRBJ2-5|15|NA|TRBD2|TRBV6-5
TGTGCCAGCAGTAATCCCCGACTAGCTCAAGAGACCCAGTACTTC
CASSNPRLAQETQYF
>TRBJ1-1|16|NA|TRBD1|TRBV9
TGTGCCAGCAGCGTCCAAACAGGGGGCGCGAGCACTGAAGCTTTCTTT
CASSVQTGGASTEAFF
>TRBJ2-3|10|NA|NA|TRBV2
TGTGCCAATCTAGCAGATACGCAGTATTTT
CANLADTQYF
>TRBJ2-5|14|NA|NA|TRBV5-1
TGCGCCAGCAGCTTGGTCGGGAGAGCGGAGACCCAGTACTTC
CASSLVGRAETQYF
>TRBJ1-5|12|NA|NA|TRBV29-1
TGCAGCGTTGGGACGGGGAATCAGCCCCAGCATTTT
CSVGTGNQPQHF
>TRBJ1-2|14|NA|NA|TRBV19
TGTGCCAGTAGTATAGGTAAAGGGGACTATGGCTACACCTTC
CASSIGKGDYGYTF
>TRBJ1-2|13|NA|NA|TRBV25-1
TGTGCCAGCAGTGATACGGGATCCTATGGCTACACCTTC
CASSDTGSYGYTF
>TRBJ2-7|16|NA|TRBD2|TRBV4-2
TGTGCCAGCAGCCAAGAGTTAAGCGGGGGGCCTTACGAGCAGTACTTC
CASSQELSGGPYEQYF
>TRBJ2-5|16|few|NA|TRBV4-1
TGCGCCAGCAGCCAATCCCCGGGACTTATACAAGAGACCCAGTACTTC
CASSQSPGLIQETQYF
>TRBJ2-7|14|NA|TRBD2|TRBV3-1/TRBV3-2
TGTGCCAGCAGCCAAAACGCGGGGGGGAACGAGCAGTACTTC
CASSQNAGGNEQYF
>TRBJ2-3|15|NA|NA|TRBV10-1
TGCGCCAGCAGTGACACGGGGATCGGCACAGATACGCAGTATTTT
CASSDTGIGTDTQYF
>TRBJ2-3|15|NA|TRBD2|TRBV9
TGTGCCAGCAGCACCAGGACTAGCGGGGCAGATACGCAGTATTTT
CASSTRTSGADTQYF
>TRBJ2-1|15|NA|TRBD2|TRBV6-1
TGTGCCAGCAGTGAAGCGGCTAGCGGGAGGGGTGAGCAGTTCTTC
CASSEAASGRGEQFF